This TCR beta chain stems from a study of technical replicates of blood from a handful of donors (TCRdb year 2017). The CDR3 holds 17 amino acids from the cysteine to the phenylalanine. Just the 51-base CDR3 DNA is kept, in frame starting at base 1. Libraries were built with the immunoSEQ multiplex PCR assay. TCRdb retrieved this table from immuneACCESS and kept in-frame rearrangements only. Not all clones are present; in checked studies, unresolved V genes account for under half, and no reason is known for the remainder. The table for this sample lists about 67,000 clones; 98% of them were counted only once. The biggest ten clones account for roughly 0.16% of the sample. Turning to this clone: Its recognized antigen is unknown. Per-base qualities were not stored, and no clone one base away is much larger.

This sequence originates from a human donor in good health. In this chain, TRBV12-2 is recombined with TRBJ2-1; the DNA was not used to check the table's D call, TRBD2. TRBV12-2 is recorded as a pseudogene. Source material: T cells isolated from PBMCs. This receptor carries the CDR3 CASRLNPQWREADEQFF. The sequenced DNA: TGTGCAAGTCGCCTAAACCCACAGTGGCGGGAGGCGGATGAGCAGTTCTTC.